These 13 T cell receptor beta chains share one sample of origin, sequenced in a study of shared clonotypes between healthy human individuals. Naive CD8 isolation took CD45RO-negative cells positively selected for CCR7 and excluded terminally differentiated effector memory CD45RA+ cells. Assay: immunoSEQ multiplex PCR; the TCRdb copy retains only in-frame clones and omits some. The sample carries about 1.9 million clones, roughly 95% recorded once. Material: naive CD8+ T cells from PBMCs. The receptors stem from a man younger than 35 in good health. Some clones in this sample may be carry-over from other donors' samples.

The V gene is TRBV28, the J gene TRBJ2-7; TRBD1 aligns across 7 bases. The CDR3 extends over 15 amino acids. V was clipped by 2 bases and J by 3 bases; unmatched bases: 7. Germline lookup yields CDR1 MDHEN and CDR2 SYDVKM. This chain's CDR3 is CASSLRQGVLYEQYF. The CDR3 DNA reads as TGTGCCAGCAGTTTAAGGCAGGGGGTCCTCTACGAGCAGTACTTC. The complete variable domain, with remaining parts taken from reference TRBV28 and TRBJ2-7, reads DVKVTQSSRYLVKRTGEKVFLECVQDMDHENMFWYRQDPGLGLRLIYFSYDVKMKEKGDIPEGYSVSREKKERFSLILESASTNQTSMYLCASSLRQGVLYEQYFGPGTRLTVT.

The rearrangement uses TRBV9 and TRBJ2-1, with 12 bases matching TRBD2. This CDR3 is built from 15 residues. After removal of 4 bases from V and 9 bases from J, the junction contained 8 bases not matched to a gene. CDR1 is SGDLS, CDR2 YYNGEE, per germline. CDR3 loop: CASSMGLAGFGEQFF. CDR3 DNA: TGTGCCAGCAGCATGGGACTAGCGGGCTTCGGTGAGCAGTTCTTC.

This clone was observed once. The chain employs TRBV6-6 and TRBJ2-5, with 8 bases aligning to TRBD2. J was trimmed by 5 bases and V by 2 bases; bases with no gene match: 4. Germline V gene lookup returns CDR1 MNHNY and CDR2 SVGAGI (reference sequence). CDR3 length: 14 residues. This chain's CDR3 is CASSYRTSPETQYF. The CDR3 DNA follows: TGTGCCAGCAGTTACAGGACTAGCCCCGAGACCCAGTACTTC.

This chain joins TRBV28 and TRBJ2-7, with D maybe TRBD2 (5 bases). Per the germline V gene, CDR1 is MDHEN and CDR2 is SYDVKM. With 4 bases removed from V and 1 base from J, the gap between germline ends came to 8 bases. This CDR3 has 13 residues. The DNA for the CDR3 is TGTGCCAGCAGTTACGGGGTTTCCTACGAGCAGTACTTC. This encodes CASSYGVSYEQYF.

The V gene is TRBV4-3, the J gene TRBJ2-1; a possible D gene is TRBD2 (6 bases). In germline, CDR1 is LGHNA, CDR2 YSLEER. This CDR3 comprises 14 residues. Trimming shortened V by 4 bases and J by 5 bases, and 12 bases separated the two germline ends. The CDR3 DNA follows: TGCGCCAGCAGCCTAGCGGTTGAGAACAATGAGCAGTTCTTC. This codes for CASSLAVENNEQFF.

In its sample, this clone was seen once. This rearrangement joins TRBV15 to TRBJ1-4; D is perhaps TRBD1 (5 bases). Germline loops: CDR1 LNHNV, CDR2 YYDKDF (reference sequence). The CDR3 runs to 19 residues. Deletions cut 0 bases from V and 6 bases from J, with 23 bases between. CDR3 protein: CATSRDRGLTGRWDEKLFF. The DNA of the CDR3 is TGTGCCACCAGCAGAGATCGGGGACTAACGGGGAGGTGGGATGAAAAACTGTTTTTT.

This clone has just one count. The chain links TRBV6-5 to TRBJ2-7, with 7 bases identical to TRBD1. The V and J ends lost 4 bases and 0 bases, in that order; junction bases with no gene match: 6. Germline V CDR1 and CDR2: MNHEY, SVGAGI. The CDR3 has 15 amino acids. This CDR3 reads CASSWDSRSSYEQYF. The CDR3, as DNA: TGTGCCAGCAGTTGGGACAGCCGAAGCTCCTACGAGCAGTACTTC.

Here the CDR3 reads CASNLAGGPSYEQYF. CDR3 DNA: TGCGCCAGCAACCTAGCGGGAGGGCCTAGTTACGAGCAGTACTTC. This sequence joins TRBV5-1 and TRBJ2-7, with TRBD2 matching over 12 bases. CDR3 length equals 15 residues. The trim removed 6 bases at V and 4 bases at J, leaving 8 bases unmatched. Germline assignment: CDR1 SGHRS and CDR2 YFSETQ. Based on the CDR3 plus reference TRBV5-1 and TRBJ2-7, the full variable domain is KAGVTQTPRYLIKTRGQQVTLSCSPISGHRSVSWYQQTPGQGLQFLFEYFSETQRNKGNFPGRFSGRQFSNSRSEMNVSTLELGDSALYLCASNLAGGPSYEQYFGPGTRLTVT.

A word on this clone: Different DNA sequences within this sample yield the same CDR3. The chain employs TRBV27 and TRBJ2-7, with 8 bases fitting TRBD1. After removal of 9 bases from V and 1 base from J, the junction contained 2 bases not matched to a gene. The CDR3 covers 12 residues. The germline gives CDR1 MNHEY, CDR2 SMNVEV (reference sequence). The CDR3, as DNA: TGTGCCAGTGGACAGGGATCCTACGAGCAGTACTTC. Translating gives CASGQGSYEQYF.

The chain is built from TRBV5-1 and TRBJ2-4, with a weak D call TRBD2 (5 bases). CDR1 and CDR2 (germline): SGHRS, YFSETQ. V gave up 4 bases and J gave up 0 bases, with 14 bases separating them. This CDR3 contains 16 residues. CDR3 coding DNA: TGCGCCAGCAGCCCGGAGGACGGACTAGCCAAAAACATTCAGTACTTC. Translation gives CASSPEDGLAKNIQYF. Looking up the rest from reference TRBV5-1 and TRBJ2-4 gives the full variable domain: KAGVTQTPRYLIKTRGQQVTLSCSPISGHRSVSWYQQTPGQGLQFLFEYFSETQRNKGNFPGRFSGRQFSNSRSEMNVSTLELGDSALYLCASSPEDGLAKNIQYFGAGTRLSVL.

The chain couples TRBV28 to TRBJ2-7, with 9 positions matching TRBD2. The CDR3 runs 15 residues. Trimming took 5 bases from V and 4 from J; bases not matched to a gene: 9. Germline CDR1 MDHEN, CDR2 SYDVKM. The CDR3 loop is CASSRQREVSYEQYF. DNA for the CDR3: TGTGCCAGCAGTCGCCAGCGGGAGGTTAGTTACGAGCAGTACTTC.

Note on this clone: The same CDR3 can be traced to other DNA sequences in this sample. The chain carries TRBV27 and TRBJ1-1; TRBD1 matches 10 bases. V dropped 2 bases and J dropped 4; count of bases not matched to a gene: 4. The CDR3 is 15 residues long. Per germline, CDR1 MNHEY and CDR2 SMNVEV (reference sequence). Here the CDR3 reads CASSLRQGAGTEAFF. CDR3 nucleotides: TGTGCCAGCAGTTTAAGACAGGGGGCAGGCACTGAAGCTTTCTTT.

Only one count was recorded for this clone. The genes are TRBV30 and TRBJ2-7; no clear D gene. The length of the CDR3 is 12 residues. Germline loops: CDR1 GTSNPN, CDR2 SVGIG (reference sequence). With 2 bases removed from V and 3 bases from J, the gap between germline ends came to 8 bases. CDR3 loop: CAWSPQDYEQYF. The CDR3 bases are TGTGCCTGGAGTCCCCAGGACTACGAGCAGTACTTC. The entire variable domain, with the rest obtained from reference TRBV30 and TRBJ2-7, is as follows: SQTIHQWPATLVQPVGSPLSLECTVEGTSNPNLYWYRQAAGRGLQLLFYSVGIGQISSEVPQNLSASRPQDRQFILSSKKLLLSDSGFYLCAWSPQDYEQYFGPGTRLTVT.